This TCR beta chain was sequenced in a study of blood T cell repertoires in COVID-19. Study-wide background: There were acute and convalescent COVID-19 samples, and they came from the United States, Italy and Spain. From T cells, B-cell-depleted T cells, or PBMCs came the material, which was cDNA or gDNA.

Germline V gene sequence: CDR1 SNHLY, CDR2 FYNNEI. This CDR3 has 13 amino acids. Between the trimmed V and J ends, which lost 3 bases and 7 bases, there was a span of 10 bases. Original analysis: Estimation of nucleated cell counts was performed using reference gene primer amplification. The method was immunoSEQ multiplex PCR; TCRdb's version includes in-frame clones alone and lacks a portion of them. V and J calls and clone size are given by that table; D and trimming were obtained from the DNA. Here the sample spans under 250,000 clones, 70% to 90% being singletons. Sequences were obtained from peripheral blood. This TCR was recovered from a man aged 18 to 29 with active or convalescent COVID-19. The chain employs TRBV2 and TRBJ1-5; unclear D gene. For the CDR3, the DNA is TGTGCCAGCAGTGATGATGGCCAGCAGCCCCAGCATTTT. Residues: CASSDDGQQPQHF.